One sample yielded the 27 T cell receptor beta chains listed below, sequenced in a study of blood T cell repertoires in COVID-19. Clones were read by immunoSEQ multiplex PCR, and TCRdb kept only the in-frame ones, dropping some. The sample includes around 150,000 clones, around 81% of them seen just once. Sequencing was performed on peripheral blood. The source of these receptors is a man in his 60s with active or convalescent COVID-19.

V and J are TRBV27 and TRBJ1-5; no clear D gene. This CDR3 is 14 amino acids long. The V end lost 3 bases, the J end lost 0 bases, and 6 bases lay between the germline ends. From germline, CDR1 is MNHEY and CDR2 SMNVEV (reference sequence). The CDR3 DNA is TGTGCCAGCAGTTTTATCTATAGCAATCAGCCCCAGCATTTT. Its translation: CASSFIYSNQPQHF.

The rearrangement uses TRBV5-1 and TRBJ1-1; no firm D call. CDR3 length equals 13 residues. The germline gives CDR1 SGHRS, CDR2 YFSETQ. V lost 4 bases to trimming and J lost 2 bases, with 9 bases between them. CDR3 in amino acids: CASSTGSNTEAFF. DNA for the CDR3: TGCGCCAGCAGCACCGGGAGTAACACTGAAGCTTTCTTT.

This rearrangement joins TRBV6-1 to TRBJ1-1, with D possibly matching TRBD1 (5 bases). V lost 2 bases and J 3 bases, leaving 13 bases between the germline ends. The CDR3 totals 15 residues. CDR1 is MNHNS and CDR2 is SASEGT in the germline V gene. The CDR3 sequence: CASSERRGVYTEAFF. The CDR3, as DNA: TGTGCCAGCAGTGAAAGGCGGGGGGTGTACACTGAAGCTTTCTTT.

This chain connects TRBV7-2 to TRBJ2-1; 8 bases are shared with TRBD2. The CDR3 is 16 residues long. Germline V gene data show CDR1 as SGHTA and CDR2 as FQGNSA. V trimming: 1 base; J trimming: 2 bases; junction bases outside the gene matches: 4. The CDR3 is CASSLGSSGTYNEQFF. DNA for the CDR3: TGTGCCAGCAGCTTAGGGAGTAGCGGGACCTACAATGAGCAGTTCTTC.

The chain recombines TRBV7-9 with TRBJ1-1; a possible D gene is TRBD1 (6 bases). The V gene's germline CDR1 is SEHNR and CDR2 FQNEAQ (reference sequence). The CDR3 sequence is 13 residues long. The V and J ends lost 2 bases and 3 bases respectively, with 7 bases between them. CDR3 in amino acids: CASSLWTDTEAFF. In nucleotides, the CDR3 is TGTGCCAGCAGCTTATGGACAGACACTGAAGCTTTCTTT.

The V gene is TRBV3-1 (or the pseudogene TRBV3-2), the J gene TRBJ2-1; D ambiguous. CDR1 is LGHDT, CDR2 YNNKEL, per germline (reference sequence). The CDR3 contains 15 residues. Between the trimmed V and J ends, which lost 2 bases and 1 base, there was a span of 9 bases. The CDR3 protein is CASSQLPLSYNEQFF. As DNA, the CDR3 is TGTGCCAGCAGCCAACTGCCTCTATCCTACAATGAGCAGTTCTTC.

The genes are TRBV10-1 and TRBJ2-7; 7 nucleotides align to TRBD2. V shed 8 bases, J shed 1 base, and the junction held 14 bases outside the gene matches. The germline gives CDR1 WNHNN, CDR2 SYGVQD (reference sequence). This CDR3 contains 16 residues. CDR3 region: CASPSWGGGPSYEQYF. The CDR3 DNA is TGCGCCAGCCCCTCATGGGGCGGGGGACCTTCCTACGAGCAGTACTTC.

This chain links TRBV11-3 with TRBJ2-1, with D perhaps matching TRBD1 (6 bases). Trimming removed 1 base from V and 3 bases from J, with 10 bases in between. Germline CDR1 is SGHNT and CDR2 is YENEEA. This CDR3 spans 15 amino acids. The CDR3 loop is CASSLGQGFYNEQFF. The CDR3 DNA reads TGTGCCAGCAGCTTAGGCCAGGGGTTCTACAATGAGCAGTTCTTC.

V usage is TRBV18 and J usage is TRBJ2-1, with TRBD2 matching 10 bases. CDR1 is KGHSH, CDR2 LQKENI, per germline. The V and J ends lost 4 bases and 3 bases, in that order; junction bases with no gene match: 9. The CDR3 contains 17 residues. CDR3: CASSQTSGMRGYNEQFF. DNA of the CDR3: TGTGCCAGCTCACAAACTAGCGGGATGAGGGGCTACAATGAGCAGTTCTTC.

The chain employs TRBV5-6 and TRBJ1-2; tentatively, D is TRBD1 (5 bases). The CDR3 totals 16 residues. With 1 base removed from V and 0 bases from J, the gap between germline ends came to 13 bases. CDR1 is SGHDT, CDR2 YYEEEE, per germline. DNA of the CDR3: TGTGCCAGCAGCTTGATACGGACACAAGCTAACTATGGCTACACCTTC. Protein sequence: CASSLIRTQANYGYTF.

This clone was counted a few times. The V gene is TRBV25-1, the J gene TRBJ2-5; a possible D gene is TRBD1 (6 bases). Trimming removed 3 bases from V and 2 bases from J, with 13 bases in between. CDR3 length: 15 residues. Germline lookup yields CDR1 MGHDK and CDR2 SYGVNS. CDR3 sequence: CASSEGDTVQETQYF. For the CDR3, the DNA is TGTGCCAGCAGTGAGGGGGACACAGTTCAAGAGACCCAGTACTTC.

The chain has TRBV5-1 and TRBJ1-3; D uncertain. This CDR3 has 17 amino acids. V was pared by 4 bases and J by 0 bases, with 17 bases between. Germline CDR1 SGHRS, CDR2 YFSETQ. In DNA form, the CDR3 reads TGCGCCAGCAGCCCCATAGGTGCGGCGGGCTCTGGAAACACCATATATTTT. It translates to CASSPIGAAGSGNTIYF.

The chain couples TRBV6-1 to TRBJ1-1; no definite D call. In germline, CDR1 is MNHNS, CDR2 SASEGT. This CDR3 has 13 amino acids. Trimming cost V 2 bases and J 5 bases, with 9 bases left between them. The CDR3 sequence: CASSESGGTEAFF. Here the CDR3 DNA reads TGTGCCAGCAGTGAAAGCGGAGGGACTGAAGCTTTCTTT.

The rearrangement joins TRBV24-1 to TRBJ2-3; 11 positions agree with TRBD2. Germline values: CDR1 KGHDR, CDR2 SFDVKD. The CDR3 is 19 residues long. The trim removed 1 base at V and 2 bases at J, leaving 10 bases unmatched. The CDR3 loop reads CATSDFSPSGGLVTDTQYF. The CDR3 coding sequence is TGTGCCACCAGTGATTTCAGTCCTAGCGGGGGGCTTGTCACAGATACGCAGTATTTT.

The rearrangement uses TRBV10-3 and TRBJ1-4; 9 bases agree with TRBD1. Germline CDR1 and CDR2: ENHRY and SYGVKD. V dropped 4 bases and J dropped 5; count of bases not matched to a gene: 5. The CDR3 has 15 residues. The DNA of the CDR3 is TGTGCCATCAGTGCCCAGACAGGGGGAAATGAAAAACTGTTTTTT. Translated: CAISAQTGGNEKLFF.

The chain employs TRBV5-1 and TRBJ1-3; D is possibly TRBD1 (5 bases). This CDR3 has 15 amino acids. Trimming shortened V by 1 base and J by 0 bases, and 8 bases separated the two germline ends. Germline V CDR1 and CDR2: SGHRS, YFSETQ. The CDR3 sequence: CASSLQGNSGNTIYF. The DNA of the CDR3 is TGCGCCAGCAGCTTGCAGGGCAACTCTGGAAACACCATATATTTT.

With regard to this clone: Other DNA sequences in the sample encode the same CDR3. The V gene is TRBV2, the J gene TRBJ1-5; D unresolved. The V and J ends lost 3 bases and 0 bases respectively, with 9 bases between them. This CDR3 has 15 residues. CDR1 SNHLY and CDR2 FYNNEI come from the germline V gene. The CDR3 DNA sequence: TGTGCCAGCAGTGAGGGAGGATATAGCAATCAGCCCCAGCATTTT. It encodes CASSEGGYSNQPQHF. Filled out from reference TRBV2 and TRBJ1-5, the complete variable domain reads EPEVTQTPSHQVTQMGQEVILRCVPISNHLYFYWYRQILGQKVEFLVSFYNNEISEKSEIFDDQFSVERPDGSNFTLKIRSTKLEDSAMYFCASSEGGYSNQPQHFGDGTRLSIL.

The rearrangement links TRBV5-4 to TRBJ1-1, with 8 bases fitting TRBD1. The J segment lost 1 base and the V segment lost 4 bases, leaving 9 bases of the junction unmatched. The CDR3 is 16 residues long. Germline V CDR1 and CDR2: SGHNT, YYREEE (reference sequence). The CDR3 DNA follows: TGTGCCAGCAGCCAAGCCCGGACAGGGTGGAACACTGAAGCTTTCTTT. This gives the protein CASSQARTGWNTEAFF.

The V and J genes are TRBV9 and TRBJ2-7; 12 nucleotides match TRBD2. Trimming took 2 bases from V and 6 from J; bases not matched to a gene: 6. CDR3 length: 15 amino acids. Germline assignment: CDR1 SGDLS and CDR2 YYNGEE. For the CDR3, the DNA is TGTGCCAGCAGCGTGACTAGCGGGAGTTTCGTCGAGCAGTACTTC. Encoded protein: CASSVTSGSFVEQYF.

The rearrangement joins TRBV7-2 to TRBJ2-1, with no clear D. CDR3 length: 15 residues. V lost 5 bases and J lost 0, with 11 bases in between. Germline loops: CDR1 SGHTA, CDR2 FQGNSA. The CDR3 bases are TGTGCCAGCAGCCCGGCGGCACGCTCCTACAATGAGCAGTTCTTC. Its protein is CASSPAARSYNEQFF.

The chain carries TRBV28 and TRBJ2-7; perhaps TRBD1 as D (6 bases). The CDR3 contains 13 residues. Per the germline V gene, CDR1 is MDHEN and CDR2 is SYDVKM. V was cut by 5 bases and J by 3 bases, with 11 bases left in between. For the CDR3, the DNA is TGTGCCAGCAGTCCCGGGACACGCTACGAGCAGTACTTC. Translating gives CASSPGTRYEQYF.

The table lists this clone with a few counts. In DNA form, the CDR3 reads TGCGCCAGCAGACAAGCGGGAGTGAACACCGGGGAGCTGTTTTTT. Translated: CASRQAGVNTGELFF. The genes are TRBV5-1 and TRBJ2-2; TRBD2 matches at 8 bases. The CDR3 length is 15 residues. CDR1 is SGHRS and CDR2 is YFSETQ in the germline V gene. With V trimmed by 5 bases and J by 1 base, 4 bases remained unmatched.

V usage is TRBV6-1 and J usage is TRBJ2-5, with TRBD2 identical over 14 bases. The V segment lost 4 bases and the J segment 4 bases; nucleotides outside the gene matches: 5. The germline V gene has CDR1 MNHNS and CDR2 SASEGT. The length of the CDR3 is 16 residues. CDR3 nucleotides: TGTGCCAGCAGTGTTACGGGACTAGCGGGGGTAGAGACCCAGTACTTC. Its protein product is CASSVTGLAGVETQYF.

This clone has more than one count but fewer than ten. The chain recombines TRBV18 with TRBJ2-7; TRBD1 might be the D (6 bases). V was trimmed by 3 bases and J by 5 bases, leaving 14 bases between them. Germline CDR1 reads KGHSH; CDR2 reads LQKENI. The length of the CDR3 is 14 residues. CDR3 amino acids: CASSPRLDSDEQYF. The CDR3 nucleotides read TGTGCCAGCTCACCGCGCTTGGACAGCGACGAGCAGTACTTC.

This clone occurred once. The genes are TRBV5-4 and TRBJ2-3; D is possibly TRBD2 (6 bases). Trimming pared 3 bases from V and 1 base from J, leaving 12 bases between. Germline CDR1 SGHNT, CDR2 YYREEE (reference sequence). There are 15 residues in the CDR3. CDR3 bases: TGTGCCAGCAGCTCGGACGGCGGGGGCACAGATACGCAGTATTTT. Protein product: CASSSDGGGTDTQYF.

The V gene is TRBV18, the J gene TRBJ1-5, with a tentative D call TRBD1 (5 bases). This CDR3 spans 14 amino acids. CDR1 is KGHSH, CDR2 LQKENI, per germline. The germline V and J ends were trimmed by 6 bases and 5 bases, with 14 bases remaining between them. This CDR3 is CASSRDRMDQPQHF. CDR3 DNA: TGTGCCAGCTCCCGCGACAGAATGGATCAGCCCCAGCATTTT.

This chain connects TRBV6-4 to TRBJ1-2; TRBD1 matches 7 bases. The CDR3 totals 14 residues. Looked up from germline, CDR1 is MRHNA and CDR2 is SNTAGT. After removal of 5 bases from V and 4 bases from J, the junction contained 7 bases not matched to a gene. The CDR3 DNA reads TGTGCCAGCAGTCCTAGCGAGGGGGCCTATGGCTACACCTTC. Its translation: CASSPSEGAYGYTF.